A selection of T cell receptor beta chains follows, all from one sample in a study of blood T cell repertoires in COVID-19. TCRdb keeps only in-frame clones here, not all; method: immunoSEQ multiplex PCR. The table shows roughly 400,000 clones, with 90% occurring only once. The material sequenced was PBMCs or T cells enriched from blood (not recorded which). These receptors were collected from a man younger than 35 who had recovered from COVID-19. Each CDR3 is given with its conserved first and last residue. A D gene is named only where the DNA matches it firmly. Clone size appears in some rows only: once, few, many, or a class for an expanded clone.

CDR3 length: 13; V gene: TRBV10-3; D gene: .; J gene: TRBJ1-6; clone size: .; CDR3 protein: CAISESGESPLHF; CDR3 DNA: TGTGCCATCAGTGAGTCAGGGGAATCACCCCTCCACTTT
CDR3 length: 15; V gene: TRBV18; D gene: TRBD2; J gene: TRBJ2-5; clone size: .; CDR3 protein: CASSKGLAGQETQYF; CDR3 DNA: TGTGCCAGCTCAAAAGGACTAGCGGGGCAAGAGACCCAGTACTTC
CDR3 length: 14; V gene: TRBV30; D gene: .; J gene: TRBJ1-5; clone size: .; CDR3 protein: CAWSPTGFDQPQHF; CDR3 DNA: TGTGCCTGGAGTCCCACAGGGTTCGATCAGCCCCAGCATTTT
CDR3 length: 13; V gene: TRBV12-5; D gene: TRBD1; J gene: TRBJ1-2; clone size: .; CDR3 protein: CASGPWTGYGYTF; CDR3 DNA: TGTGCTAGTGGCCCGTGGACAGGCTATGGCTACACCTTC
CDR3 length: 16; V gene: TRBV6-4; D gene: TRBD1; J gene: TRBJ1-2; clone size: few; CDR3 protein: CASSQYMTGDSYGYTF; CDR3 DNA: TGTGCCAGCAGTCAATACATGACAGGGGATTCCTATGGCTACACCTTC
CDR3 length: 14; V gene: TRBV27; D gene: .; J gene: TRBJ1-6; clone size: few; CDR3 protein: CASSFGGRNSPLHF; CDR3 DNA: TGTGCCAGCAGTTTTGGGGGGAGGAATTCACCCCTCCACTTT
CDR3 length: 20; V gene: TRBV2; D gene: TRBD2; J gene: TRBJ2-7; clone size: .; CDR3 protein: CASSERVGLAGVTGHSEQYF; CDR3 DNA: TGTGCCAGCAGTGAACGGGTTGGACTAGCGGGAGTAACAGGGCACTCCGAGCAGTACTTC
CDR3 length: 16; V gene: TRBV19; D gene: .; J gene: TRBJ1-3; clone size: .; CDR3 protein: CASKQKGVPSGNTIYF; CDR3 DNA: TGTGCCAGTAAACAGAAGGGGGTACCCTCTGGAAACACCATATATTTT
CDR3 length: 12; V gene: TRBV10-3; D gene: .; J gene: TRBJ2-3; clone size: .; CDR3 protein: CAISDLADTQYF; CDR3 DNA: TGTGCCATCAGTGATCTCGCAGATACGCAGTATTTT
CDR3 length: 15; V gene: TRBV29-1; D gene: .; J gene: TRBJ2-1; clone size: .; CDR3 protein: CSVEDQRGLGNEQFF; CDR3 DNA: TGCAGCGTTGAAGATCAACGCGGACTTGGAAATGAGCAGTTCTTC
CDR3 length: 15; V gene: TRBV9; D gene: .; J gene: TRBJ1-4; clone size: .; CDR3 protein: CASSVGTTTNEKLFF; CDR3 DNA: TGTGCCAGCAGCGTAGGGACTACAACTAATGAAAAACTGTTTTTT
CDR3 length: 15; V gene: TRBV28; D gene: .; J gene: TRBJ2-7; clone size: once; CDR3 protein: CASSVMIGGLRSQYF; CDR3 DNA: TGTGCCAGCAGTGTAATGATCGGGGGGCTACGATCGCAGTACTTC
CDR3 length: 16; V gene: TRBV30; D gene: .; J gene: TRBJ2-7; clone size: .; CDR3 protein: CAWSVEYGSLSYEQYF; CDR3 DNA: TGTGCCTGGAGTGTGGAGTATGGATCCCTCTCCTACGAGCAGTACTTC
CDR3 length: 14; V gene: TRBV7-2; D gene: TRBD1; J gene: TRBJ2-3; clone size: .; CDR3 protein: CASSWDRWTDTQYF; CDR3 DNA: TGTGCCAGCAGCTGGGACAGGTGGACAGATACGCAGTATTTT
CDR3 length: 11; V gene: TRBV11-2; D gene: .; J gene: TRBJ2-3; clone size: .; CDR3 protein: CASGLADTQYF; CDR3 DNA: TGTGCCAGCGGATTAGCGGATACGCAGTATTTT
CDR3 length: 14; V gene: TRBV2; D gene: .; J gene: TRBJ1-2; clone size: .; CDR3 protein: CASTTGDDIYGYTF; CDR3 DNA: TGTGCCAGCACCACGGGGGATGATATTTATGGCTACACCTTC
CDR3 length: 13; V gene: TRBV18; D gene: .; J gene: TRBJ1-2; clone size: .; CDR3 protein: CASSSDSNYGYTF; CDR3 DNA: TGTGCCAGCTCATCGGACAGTAACTATGGCTACACCTTC
CDR3 length: 14; V gene: TRBV7-9; D gene: .; J gene: TRBJ1-1; clone size: once; CDR3 protein: CASSPSGQNTEAFF; CDR3 DNA: TGTGCCAGCAGCCCCAGTGGCCAGAACACTGAAGCTTTCTTT
CDR3 length: 15; V gene: TRBV11-2; D gene: TRBD2; J gene: TRBJ2-1; clone size: .; CDR3 protein: CASSLTSGGLNEQFF; CDR3 DNA: TGTGCCAGCAGCTTGACTAGCGGGGGGTTGAATGAGCAGTTCTTC
CDR3 length: 13; V gene: TRBV10-3; D gene: .; J gene: TRBJ2-7; clone size: .; CDR3 protein: CAISEFSSYEQYF; CDR3 DNA: TGTGCCATCAGTGAATTCAGCTCCTACGAGCAGTACTTC
CDR3 length: 19; V gene: TRBV18; D gene: .; J gene: TRBJ1-1; clone size: .; CDR3 protein: CASSPSVRTRIQGNTEAFF; CDR3 DNA: TGTGCCAGCTCACCATCCGTCAGAACCCGTATCCAGGGGAACACTGAAGCTTTCTTT
CDR3 length: 15; V gene: TRBV10-2; D gene: TRBD2; J gene: TRBJ2-1; clone size: once; CDR3 protein: CASTWTSGFYNEQFF; CDR3 DNA: TGCGCCAGCACCTGGACTAGCGGGTTTTACAATGAGCAGTTCTTC
CDR3 length: 13; V gene: TRBV6-5; D gene: TRBD1; J gene: TRBJ1-1; clone size: .; CDR3 protein: CASSQDRDTEAFF; CDR3 DNA: TGTGCCAGCAGTCAGGACAGGGACACTGAAGCTTTCTTT
CDR3 length: 15; V gene: TRBV5-1; D gene: .; J gene: TRBJ1-3; clone size: .; CDR3 protein: CASSETGSSGNTIYF; CDR3 DNA: TGCGCCAGCAGTGAAACAGGGTCCTCTGGAAACACCATATATTTT
CDR3 length: 15; V gene: TRBV7-9; D gene: .; J gene: TRBJ2-7; clone size: few; CDR3 protein: CASSFVPSDTYEQYF; CDR3 DNA: TGTGCCAGCAGCTTTGTCCCCAGTGACACCTACGAGCAGTACTTC
CDR3 length: 13; V gene: TRBV12-3/TRBV12-4; D gene: TRBD1; J gene: TRBJ1-2; clone size: .; CDR3 protein: CASSGRGRWGYTF; CDR3 DNA: TGTGCCAGCAGTGGTAGGGGGCGCTGGGGCTACACCTTC
CDR3 length: 16; V gene: TRBV18; D gene: TRBD2; J gene: TRBJ2-1; clone size: .; CDR3 protein: CASSPVSGTTYNEQFF; CDR3 DNA: TGTGCCAGCTCACCGGTTAGCGGGACAACCTACAATGAGCAGTTCTTC
CDR3 length: 22; V gene: TRBV12-5; D gene: TRBD1; J gene: TRBJ2-3; clone size: .; CDR3 protein: CASGLVSGQGLWGLSSTDTQYF; CDR3 DNA: TGTGCTAGTGGTTTGGTATCGGGACAGGGGTTGTGGGGGTTATCTAGCACAGATACGCAGTATTTT
CDR3 length: 12; V gene: TRBV9; D gene: .; J gene: TRBJ1-2; clone size: .; CDR3 protein: CASSVEDYGYTF; CDR3 DNA: TGTGCCAGCAGCGTCGAGGATTATGGCTACACCTTC
CDR3 length: 17; V gene: TRBV15; D gene: .; J gene: TRBJ2-5; clone size: .; CDR3 protein: CATSRVRFREYEETQYF; CDR3 DNA: TGTGCCACCAGCAGAGTAAGATTTCGGGAATATGAGGAGACCCAGTACTTC
CDR3 length: 14; V gene: TRBV18; D gene: .; J gene: TRBJ1-5; clone size: .; CDR3 protein: CASSRSYRDQPQHF; CDR3 DNA: TGTGCCAGCTCACGGTCGTACAGGGATCAGCCCCAGCATTTT
CDR3 length: 16; V gene: TRBV28; D gene: TRBD2; J gene: TRBJ2-1; clone size: .; CDR3 protein: CASSFLTSGSLNEQFF; CDR3 DNA: TGTGCCAGCAGTTTTCTGACTAGCGGGAGTCTGAATGAGCAGTTCTTC
CDR3 length: 12; V gene: TRBV7-8; D gene: .; J gene: TRBJ1-4; clone size: .; CDR3 protein: CASSLGGEKLFF; CDR3 DNA: TGTGCCAGCAGCTTAGGAGGGGAAAAACTGTTTTTT
CDR3 length: 15; V gene: TRBV4-1; D gene: .; J gene: TRBJ2-3; clone size: few; CDR3 protein: CASSQVEGVADTQYF; CDR3 DNA: TGCGCCAGCAGCCAAGTCGAAGGGGTCGCAGATACGCAGTATTTT
CDR3 length: 15; V gene: TRBV27; D gene: TRBD2; J gene: TRBJ2-7; clone size: .; CDR3 protein: CASSLGLAGLYEQYF; CDR3 DNA: TGTGCCAGCAGTTTAGGGCTAGCGGGACTCTACGAGCAGTACTTC
CDR3 length: 15; V gene: TRBV18; D gene: TRBD1; J gene: TRBJ2-2; clone size: few; CDR3 protein: CASSTGTGATGELFF; CDR3 DNA: TGTGCCAGCTCAACCGGGACAGGGGCAACCGGGGAGCTGTTTTTT
CDR3 length: 16; V gene: TRBV5-4; D gene: TRBD1; J gene: TRBJ2-7; clone size: .; CDR3 protein: CASSLGGTGYTYEQYF; CDR3 DNA: TGTGCCAGCAGCTTGGGTGGGACAGGGTACACCTACGAGCAGTACTTC